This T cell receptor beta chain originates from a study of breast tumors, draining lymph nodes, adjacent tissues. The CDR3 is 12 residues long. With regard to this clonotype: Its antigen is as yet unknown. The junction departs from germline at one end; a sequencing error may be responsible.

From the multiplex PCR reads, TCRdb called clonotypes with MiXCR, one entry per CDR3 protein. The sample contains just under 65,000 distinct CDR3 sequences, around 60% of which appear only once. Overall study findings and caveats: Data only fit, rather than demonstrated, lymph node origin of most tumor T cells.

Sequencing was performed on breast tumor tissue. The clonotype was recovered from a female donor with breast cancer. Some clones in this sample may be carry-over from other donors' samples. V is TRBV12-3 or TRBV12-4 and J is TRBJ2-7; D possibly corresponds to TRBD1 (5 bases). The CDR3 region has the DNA TGTGGCAGCAGCTCACAGGTCTACGAGCAGTGCTTC. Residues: CGSSSQVYEQCF.